What follows describes a single TCR beta chain. This sample is drawn from a study of cytomegalovirus exposure and HLA in healthy donors. V lost 4 bases and J 11 bases, leaving 20 bases between the germline ends. The CDR3 sequence is 14 residues long. Per the germline V gene, CDR1 is SGHTA and CDR2 is FQGTGA. The study ran its PCR with 60 Vbeta and 13 Jbeta primers. Sequencing used immunoSEQ multiplex PCR; TCRdb keeps in-frame clones, though not all of them. The table records around 100,000 clones, about 74% of them present only once. This chain uses TRBV7-3 with TRBJ1-1, with a tentative D call TRBD1 (6 bases). This receptor was obtained from a woman aged 18-35 years in good health and CMV-seropositive. The sequencing input was PBMCs. The CDR3 nucleotides read TGTGCCAGCAGCTCGAACCCGTCAGGGGTCGGGGCTTTCTTT. Amino acid sequence: CASSSNPSGVGAFF.